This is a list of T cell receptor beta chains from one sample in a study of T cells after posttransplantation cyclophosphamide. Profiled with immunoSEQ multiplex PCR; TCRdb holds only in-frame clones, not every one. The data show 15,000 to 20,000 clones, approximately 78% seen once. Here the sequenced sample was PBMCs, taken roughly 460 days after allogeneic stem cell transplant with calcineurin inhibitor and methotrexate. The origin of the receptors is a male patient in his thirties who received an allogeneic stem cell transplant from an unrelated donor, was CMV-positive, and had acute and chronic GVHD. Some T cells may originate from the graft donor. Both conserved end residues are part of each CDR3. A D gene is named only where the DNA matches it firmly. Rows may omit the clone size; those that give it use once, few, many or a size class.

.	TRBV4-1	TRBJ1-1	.	TGCGCCAGCAGCCAAAGGGGGGGGGCGGCTGAAGCTTTCTTT	CASSQRGGAAEAFF
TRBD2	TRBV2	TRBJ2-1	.	TGTGCCAGCAGTTTAGCGGGAGTAGTCTTCAATGAGCAGTTCTTC	CASSLAGVVFNEQFF
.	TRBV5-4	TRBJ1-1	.	TGTGCCAGCAGCCAATATGTCGTCCAGGCAGGGGCTGCTTTTTTCGGTGCTTTCTTT	CASSQYVVQAGAAFFGAFF
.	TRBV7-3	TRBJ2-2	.	TGTGCCAGCAGCTTACTCGGCGGAGTCACCGGGGAGCTGTTTTTT	CASSLLGGVTGELFF
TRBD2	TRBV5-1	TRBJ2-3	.	TGCGCCAGCAGCTTAGCGGGGGGCATGGCAGATACGCAGTATTTT	CASSLAGGMADTQYF
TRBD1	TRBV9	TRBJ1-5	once	TGTGCCAGCAGCGTAGGACAGGGTATCGATCAGCCCCAGCATTTT	CASSVGQGIDQPQHF
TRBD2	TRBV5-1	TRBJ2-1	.	TGCGCCAGCAGCTTCGGGACTAGCGGGCCCAATGAGCAGTTCTTC	CASSFGTSGPNEQFF
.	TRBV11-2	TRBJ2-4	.	TGTGCCAGCAGCTTAGACACAGGAGCCAAAAACATTCAGTACTTC	CASSLDTGAKNIQYF
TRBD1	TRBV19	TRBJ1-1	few	TGTGCCAGTACGAAGAGAGGGGGCGAAACTGAAGCTTTCTTT	CASTKRGGETEAFF
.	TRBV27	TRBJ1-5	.	TGTGCCAGCAGTTTTTCCGGGGAAGGAAATCAGCCCCAGCATTTT	CASSFSGEGNQPQHF
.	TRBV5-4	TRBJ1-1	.	TGTGCCAGCAGCCAAGTAGCCGGGAACACTGAAGCTTTCTTT	CASSQVAGNTEAFF
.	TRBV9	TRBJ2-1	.	TGTGCCAGCAGCCCAGGGGGGACGATGAATGAGCAGTTCTTC	CASSPGGTMNEQFF
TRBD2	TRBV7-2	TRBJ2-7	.	TGTGCCAGCAGCTTACAAGCGGGGACCTCCTACGAGCAGTACTTC	CASSLQAGTSYEQYF
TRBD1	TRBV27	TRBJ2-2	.	TGTGCCAGCAGTACGCTATCCCTTCGACAGGGCGGCACCGGGGAGCTGTTTTTT	CASSTLSLRQGGTGELFF
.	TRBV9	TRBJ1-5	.	TGTGCCAGCAGCGTGGGGAGTGGGGATACGGGCAATCAGCCCCAGCATTTT	CASSVGSGDTGNQPQHF
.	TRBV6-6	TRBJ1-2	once	TGTGCCAGCAGTTACATATCGGGGAACTATGGCTACACCTTC	CASSYISGNYGYTF
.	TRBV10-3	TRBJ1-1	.	TGTGCCACAAACGGGGGTTTAGGGACTGAAGCTTTCTTT	CATNGGLGTEAFF
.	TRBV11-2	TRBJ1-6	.	TGTGCCAGCAGCTTGAGCTCCTATAATTCACCCCTCCACTTT	CASSLSSYNSPLHF
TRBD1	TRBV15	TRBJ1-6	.	TGTGCCACCAGCAGAACAGGGGGTCACAATTCACCCCTCCACTTT	CATSRTGGHNSPLHF
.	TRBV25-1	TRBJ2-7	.	TGTGCCAGCAGTGAATTAAGGGGCGCCGGTTACTACGAGCAGTACTTC	CASSELRGAGYYEQYF
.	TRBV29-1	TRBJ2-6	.	TGCAGCGCAGACTTGGTCGGTGGGGCCAACGTCCTGACTTTC	CSADLVGGANVLTF
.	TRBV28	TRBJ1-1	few	TGTGCCAGCACCCTAAACACTGAAGCTTTCTTT	CASTLNTEAFF
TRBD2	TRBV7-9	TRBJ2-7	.	TGTGCCAGCAGCGAGACTAGCGGGAGCTCCTACGAGCAGTACTTC	CASSETSGSSYEQYF
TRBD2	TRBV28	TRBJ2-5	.	TGTGCCAGCGTAACTAGCGCCAGCCAAGAGACCCAGTACTTC	CASVTSASQETQYF
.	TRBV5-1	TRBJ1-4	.	TGCGCCAGCAGCTTGTGGGCGACTAATGAAAAACTGTTTTTT	CASSLWATNEKLFF
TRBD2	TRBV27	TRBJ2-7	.	TGTGCCAGCAGTACTGGACTAGCGGCAGTCCTCTACGAGCAGTACTTC	CASSTGLAAVLYEQYF
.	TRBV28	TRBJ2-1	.	TGTGCCAGCAGTTTATATAGGGGGGGCAATGAGCAGTTCTTC	CASSLYRGGNEQFF
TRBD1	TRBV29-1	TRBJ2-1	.	TGCAGCGTGGCGACAGGGGAGAAGTTCTTC	CSVATGEKFF
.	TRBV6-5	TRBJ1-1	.	TGTGCCAGCAGTTCCCGACAGGACCGCAGTACTGAAGCTTTCTTT	CASSSRQDRSTEAFF
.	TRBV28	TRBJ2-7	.	TGTGCCAGCAGCAAAACGGCCCCCGTTATTCGGACAGACCGATACGAGCAGTACTTC	CASSKTAPVIRTDRYEQYF
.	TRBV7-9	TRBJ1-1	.	TGTGCCAGCAGAGAGACAGGAGGCACTGAAGCTTTCTTT	CASRETGGTEAFF
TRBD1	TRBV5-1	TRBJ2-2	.	TGCGCCAGCAGCCTGACAGGGGGCGGGACCGGGGAGCTGTTTTTT	CASSLTGGGTGELFF
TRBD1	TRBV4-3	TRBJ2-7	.	TGCGCCAGCAGCCATTCCGGGACAGGGGAAACCTACGAGCAGTACTTC	CASSHSGTGETYEQYF
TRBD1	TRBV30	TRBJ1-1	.	TGTGCCTGGAGTGTAGGGACAGGTGAAGCTTTCTTT	CAWSVGTGEAFF
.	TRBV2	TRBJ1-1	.	TGTGCCAGCAGGAGGGGAGGCCAGAACACTGAAGCTTTCTTT	CASRRGGQNTEAFF
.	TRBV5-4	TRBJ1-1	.	TGTGCCAGCAGCTTGGTAGAGCAGGACACTGAAGCTTTCTTT	CASSLVEQDTEAFF
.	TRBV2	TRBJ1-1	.	TGTGCCAGCAGTGAAAACAGGAACACTGAAGCTTTCTTT	CASSENRNTEAFF
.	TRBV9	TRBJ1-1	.	TGTGCCAGCAGCGTAGAGGGGAGGGGGGACACTGAAGCTTTCTTT	CASSVEGRGDTEAFF
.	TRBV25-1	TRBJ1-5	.	TGTGCCAGCAGTGAAGGTGGCAGGGGATATCAGCCCCAGCATTTT	CASSEGGRGYQPQHF
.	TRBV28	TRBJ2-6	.	TGTGCCAGCAAAACAGGAGCCGGGGCCAACGTCCTGACTTTC	CASKTGAGANVLTF
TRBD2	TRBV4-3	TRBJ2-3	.	TGCGCCAGCAGCCATCTGGGGGGAGGGAGCACAGATACGCAGTATTTT	CASSHLGGGSTDTQYF
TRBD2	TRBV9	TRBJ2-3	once	TGTGCCAGCAGCGCTAGTGGGAGGGTCGATACGCAGTATTTT	CASSASGRVDTQYF
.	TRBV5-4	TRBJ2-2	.	TGTGCCAGCAGCCCTCTGGTCCTAGGCGGGGAGCTGTTTTTT	CASSPLVLGGELFF
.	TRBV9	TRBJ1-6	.	TGTGCCAGCAGCGTAGACCAGGGTGGTAGTAATTCCCCCCTCCACTTT	CASSVDQGGSNSPLHF
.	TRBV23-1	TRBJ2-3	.	TGCGCCAGCAGTCGGTCCGGACACGGTCTCACAGATACGCAGTATTTT	CASSRSGHGLTDTQYF
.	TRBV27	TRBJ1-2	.	TGTGCCACTTACTTTGGTTATGGCTACACCTTC	CATYFGYGYTF
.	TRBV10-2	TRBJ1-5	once	TGCGCCAGCAGTCAAGACTCGGGTGGCAATCAGCCCCAGCATTTT	CASSQDSGGNQPQHF
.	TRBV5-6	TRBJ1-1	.	TGTGCCAGCAGCTTGCAGTTAGCAGTGAACACTGAAGCTTTCTTT	CASSLQLAVNTEAFF
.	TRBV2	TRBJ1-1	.	TGTGCCAGCAGTGAAGACGGGGGAGACGACACTGAAGCTTTCTTT	CASSEDGGDDTEAFF
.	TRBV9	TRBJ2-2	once	TGTGCCAGCAGCGTACAAAACAGGTTCGCCGGGGAGCTGTTTTTT	CASSVQNRFAGELFF
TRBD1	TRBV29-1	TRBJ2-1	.	TGCAGCGTGGGGACAGGGTATGATGAGCAGTTCTTC	CSVGTGYDEQFF
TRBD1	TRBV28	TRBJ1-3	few	TGTGCCAGCAGTATGACAGGGCGAGCTGGAAACACCATATATTTT	CASSMTGRAGNTIYF